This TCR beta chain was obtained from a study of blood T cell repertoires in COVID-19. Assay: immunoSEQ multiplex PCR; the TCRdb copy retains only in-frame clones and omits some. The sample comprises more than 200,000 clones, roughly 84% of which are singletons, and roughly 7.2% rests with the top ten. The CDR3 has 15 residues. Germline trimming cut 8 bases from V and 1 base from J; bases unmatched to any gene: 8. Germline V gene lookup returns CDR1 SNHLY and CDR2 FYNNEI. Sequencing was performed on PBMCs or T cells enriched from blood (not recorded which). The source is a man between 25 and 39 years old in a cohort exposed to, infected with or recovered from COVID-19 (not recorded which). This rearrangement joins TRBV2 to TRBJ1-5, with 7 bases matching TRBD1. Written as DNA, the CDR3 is TGTGCCAGCGTAGACAGGGTATTAAGCAATCAGCCCCAGCATTTT. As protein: CASVDRVLSNQPQHF.